Included here is one TCR beta chain sequence, with context. TCRdb keeps only in-frame clones here, not all; method: immunoSEQ multiplex PCR. This sample has 1,500,000 or so clones; around 95% occur once, and the top ten carry over 1%. This sample was included in a study of shared clonotypes between healthy human individuals. Study-level background: Each donor had three CD4 naive, three CD4 memory, two CD8 naive and one CD8 memory plate.

There were only Caucasian adults among the donors, and all lived in Nashville, Tennessee. The germline V gene encodes CDR1 LNHDA and CDR2 SQIVND (reference sequence). The CDR3 has 11 residues. Trimming removed 3 bases from V and 4 bases from J, with 2 bases in between. The rearrangement uses TRBV19 and TRBJ2-3; D gene ambiguous. Sequencing was carried out using naive CD4+ T cells sorted from blood. Regarding subset: CD45RA+ positively selected. The TCR comes from a man aged 25 to 40 in good health. Here the CDR3 DNA reads TGTGCCAGTAGTATGCCAGATACGCAGTATTTT. Protein sequence: CASSMPDTQYF.